The TCR beta chain described here comes from a study of T cell responses to AZD1222 COVID-19 vaccine. This CDR3 spans 15 amino acids. CDR1 is SGHRS and CDR2 is YFSETQ in the germline V gene. V was trimmed by 0 bases and J by 4 bases, leaving 14 bases between them. Sequenced by immunoSEQ multiplex PCR; TCRdb stores in-frame clones only, minus some. The table lists tens of thousands of clones, 85% to 90% of them singletons, with 7.8% in the top ten. This TCR came from an adult in good health. The chain links TRBV5-1 to TRBJ2-7, with D perhaps given as TRBD1 or TRBD2 (5 bases each). Here the sequenced sample was peripheral blood, taken on day 0 of AZD1222 vaccination. The CDR3 protein is CASSLGQGAKYEQYF. In DNA form, the CDR3 reads TGCGCCAGCAGCTTGGGCCAGGGAGCAAAATACGAGCAGTACTTC.